A selection of T cell receptor beta chains follows, all from one sample in a study of shared clonotypes between healthy human individuals. Assay used: immunoSEQ multiplex PCR; TCRdb lists only in-frame clones, some missing. Of some 700,000 clones detected, less than 95% appear once; the ten largest clones hold 34%. Sequencing input: memory CD8+ T cells from PBMCs. The source is a man aged 18 to 30 in good health. Some clones in this sample may be carry-over from other donors' samples. Both conserved end residues are part of each CDR3. A D gene is named only where the DNA matches it firmly. Clone size is shown for a subset of rows, as once, few, many or a class of expanded clone.

j_gene	v_gene	abundance	d_gene	CDR3aa	CDR3nt
TRBJ1-2	TRBV5-4	once	NA	CASSPDRGHGYTF	TGTGCCAGCAGCCCGGACAGAGGACATGGCTACACCTTC
TRBJ2-7	TRBV7-6	NA	TRBD2	CASSPTTGGPSYEQYF	TGTGCCAGCAGCCCTACGACGGGGGGACCCTCCTACGAGCAGTACTTC
TRBJ2-7	TRBV10-3	once	TRBD1	CAISELAGQGDEQYF	TGTGCCATCAGTGAGTTGGCGGGACAGGGGGACGAGCAGTACTTC
TRBJ2-7	TRBV10-3	NA	NA	CAISALATGVGSYEQYF	TGTGCCATCAGTGCACTTGCGACGGGAGTCGGATCCTACGAGCAGTACTTC
TRBJ2-5	TRBV9	NA	NA	CASSPRRQLQETQYF	TGTGCCAGCAGCCCCCGGCGACAGCTCCAAGAGACCCAGTACTTC
TRBJ2-2	TRBV10-3	NA	NA	CAITEGPKNTGELFF	TGTGCCATCACGGAGGGCCCGAAGAACACCGGGGAGCTGTTTTTT
TRBJ1-2	TRBV5-1	NA	NA	CASSLGVWQTNYGYTF	TGCGCCAGCAGCTTGGGTGTGTGGCAGACTAACTATGGCTACACCTTC
TRBJ2-7	TRBV28	NA	TRBD2	CASSQLAGSSYEQYF	TGTGCCAGCAGCCAACTAGCGGGATCGTCCTACGAGCAGTACTTC
TRBJ2-1	TRBV5-4	once	NA	CASSLSLVGSNEQFF	TGTGCCAGCAGCTTGTCACTAGTAGGGTCCAATGAGCAGTTCTTC
TRBJ2-7	TRBV7-6	NA	NA	CASSLAGGGKYEQYF	TGTGCCAGCAGCTTAGCGGGGGGCGGGAAGTACGAGCAGTACTTC
TRBJ2-2	TRBV7-6	NA	NA	CASSLAVTGELFF	TGTGCCAGCAGCTTAGCGGTCACCGGGGAGCTGTTTTTT
TRBJ1-2	TRBV5-6	once	TRBD1	CASSFTGGAGYTF	TGTGCCAGCAGCTTTACAGGGGGCGCTGGCTACACCTTC
TRBJ2-2	TRBV27	NA	TRBD2	CASSLLAGPTGELFF	TGTGCCAGCAGTTTATTAGCGGGGCCTACCGGGGAGCTGTTTTTT
TRBJ1-5	TRBV5-1	NA	NA	CASRQGPYSNQPQHF	TGCGCCAGCAGGCAGGGGCCGTATAGCAATCAGCCCCAGCATTTT
TRBJ1-5	TRBV4-2	once	NA	CASSLRLGGGNLPQHF	TGTGCCAGCAGCCTCCGGTTGGGCGGGGGTAATCTGCCCCAGCATTTT
TRBJ2-7	TRBV15	NA	NA	CATSRDFDYNYEQYF	TGTGCCACCAGCAGAGATTTCGACTACAACTACGAGCAGTACTTC
TRBJ1-1	TRBV11-2	NA	NA	CASSFGTPEAFF	TGTGCCAGCAGCTTTGGGACTCCTGAAGCTTTCTTT
TRBJ2-1	TRBV7-3	NA	NA	CASSLIGQGIYNEQFF	TGTGCCAGCAGCTTAATTGGGCAGGGGATCTACAATGAGCAGTTCTTC
TRBJ1-2	TRBV9	once	TRBD1	CASSGKTGQGASGYTF	TGTGCCAGCAGCGGTAAAACAGGACAGGGGGCGAGTGGCTACACCTTC
TRBJ2-1	TRBV7-6	NA	TRBD2	CASSLYRREGRDEQFF	TGTGCCAGCAGCTTATATAGGCGGGAGGGCCGGGATGAGCAGTTCTTC
TRBJ1-1	TRBV5-4	NA	TRBD1	CASSTGQGWGTEAFF	TGTGCCAGCAGCACCGGACAGGGCTGGGGCACTGAAGCTTTCTTT
TRBJ1-2	TRBV7-9	once	TRBD1	CASSLGTGLDGYTF	TGTGCCAGCAGCTTAGGGACAGGGCTCGATGGCTACACCTTC
TRBJ1-1	TRBV10-1	few	NA	CASSESMEWTEAFF	TGCGCCAGCAGTGAGTCGATGGAGTGGACTGAAGCTTTCTTT
TRBJ2-1	TRBV4-1	NA	TRBD2	CASSQDLAGEYNEQFF	TGCGCCAGCAGCCAAGATTTGGCGGGAGAGTACAATGAGCAGTTCTTC
TRBJ2-6	TRBV5-4	NA	TRBD2	CASAGKQLGLAFGANVLTF	TGTGCCAGCGCGGGGAAACAGCTGGGACTAGCTTTTGGGGCCAACGTCCTGACTTTC